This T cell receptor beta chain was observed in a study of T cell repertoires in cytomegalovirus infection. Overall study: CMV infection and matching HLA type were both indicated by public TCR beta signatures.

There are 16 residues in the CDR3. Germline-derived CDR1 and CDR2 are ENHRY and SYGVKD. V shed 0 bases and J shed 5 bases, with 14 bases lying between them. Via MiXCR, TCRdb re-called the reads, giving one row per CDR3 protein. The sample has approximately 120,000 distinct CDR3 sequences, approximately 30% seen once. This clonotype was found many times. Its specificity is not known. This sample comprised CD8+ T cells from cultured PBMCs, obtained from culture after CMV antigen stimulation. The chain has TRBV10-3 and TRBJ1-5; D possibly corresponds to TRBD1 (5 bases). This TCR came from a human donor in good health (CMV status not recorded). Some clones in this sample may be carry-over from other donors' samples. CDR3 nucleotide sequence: TGTGCCATCAGTGAGTCATTGGGGGTAGGGGATCAGCCCCAGCATTTT. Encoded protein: CAISESLGVGDQPQHF.